Shown below are 10 T cell receptor beta chains from a single sample sequenced in a study of sequential checkpoint blockade in melanoma (dated by TCRdb to the late 2010s). Library construction relied on the immunoSEQ multiplex PCR assay. Imported from immuneACCESS, the table was reduced by TCRdb to in-frame sequences with V and J called. These copies leave out some clones; in studies compared against another copy, an unresolved V gene accounts for under half, and the cause of the remainder is not known. This sample holds 12,000 to 15,000 clones; around 48% were observed only once. 15% to 20% of the sample goes to the ten largest clones. The treatment or condition label for this specimen denotes: randomized to nivolumab then ipilimumab (arm A) or the reverse (arm B). The sequencing here drew on CD8+ T cells sorted from blood (inferred from file names), taken from a patient given nivolumab and ipilimumab in sequence. Every receptor here comes from a human donor with melanoma.

The CDR3 DNA sequence: TGTGCCAGCAGCCAAGAGAGTCCCTTCACAGATACGCAGTATTTT. Amino acid sequence: CASSQESPFTDTQYF. This chain links TRBV4-2 with TRBJ2-3; D not certain. The CDR3 is made up of 15 amino acids. V was pared by 0 bases and J by 2 bases, with 9 bases between. The germline CDR1 and CDR2 sequences are LGHNA and YNFKEQ.

The chain is built from TRBV10-3 and TRBJ2-3, with 10 bases that match TRBD1. CDR1 and CDR2 (germline): ENHRY, SYGVKD. The V segment lost 6 bases and the J segment 2 bases; nucleotides outside the gene matches: 11. This CDR3 has 17 residues. The CDR3 loop is CAIRQGVGTGATDTQYF. The CDR3 coding sequence is TGTGCCATCAGACAGGGAGTTGGGACAGGGGCCACAGATACGCAGTATTTT.

The rearrangement joins TRBV6-5 to TRBJ1-5, with D uncertain. The V end was cut by 6 bases, the J end by 0 bases, with 9 bases between. CDR3 length: 14 amino acids. In germline, CDR1 is MNHEY, CDR2 SVGAGI. As DNA, the CDR3 is TGTGCCAGCAGGAACGGTTATAGCAATCAGCCCCAGCATTTT. Its translation is CASRNGYSNQPQHF.

The chain carries TRBV27 and TRBJ2-1, with TRBD2 as a possible D gene (5 bases). The CDR3 has 15 residues. Per germline, CDR1 MNHEY and CDR2 SMNVEV (reference sequence). Trimming cost V 0 bases and J 0 bases, with 6 bases left between them. CDR3 sequence (DNA): TGTGCCAGCAGTTTATCAGGGAGCTCCTACAATGAGCAGTTCTTC. Encoded protein: CASSLSGSSYNEQFF.

This clone was seen a handful of times. A far bigger clonotype differs at one base, so this is likely a read error. In DNA, the CDR3 is TGTGCCAGCAGCTTCGACAGTCAGAGCTCTGGAAACACCATATATTTT. Translation: CASSFDSQSSGNTIYF. The J gene is TRBJ1-3, the V gene TRBV7-9; D is possibly TRBD1 (5 bases). The CDR3 is made up of 16 amino acids. CDR1 and CDR2 from the germline V gene are SEHNR and FQNEAQ (reference sequence). V lost 3 bases and J lost 0, with 12 bases in between. Drawing the rest from reference TRBV7-9 and TRBJ1-3, the complete variable domain is DTGVSQNPRHKITKRGQNVTFRCDPISEHNRLYWYRQTLGQGPEFLTYFQNEAQLEKSRLLSDRFSAERPKGSFSTLEIQRTEQGDSAMYLCASSFDSQSSGNTIYFGEGSWLTVV.

Sample share makes this clone medium-sized (0.01 to 0.1%). The genes are TRBV6-6 and TRBJ2-2, with no clear D. The CDR3 extends over 12 amino acids. Germline CDR1 and CDR2: MNHNY and SVGAGI (reference sequence). The germline V and J ends were trimmed by 2 bases and 9 bases, with 7 bases remaining between them. The CDR3 DNA reads TGTGCCAGCAGTTACGGTAGCTGGGAGCTGTTTTTT. This translates into CASSYGSWELFF.

The chain is built from TRBV14 and TRBJ1-1; D is ambiguous. Looked up from germline, CDR1 is SGHDN and CDR2 is FVKESK. The length of the CDR3 is 14 residues. Trimming removed 4 bases at V and 0 bases at J, with 9 bases between. The CDR3 DNA is TGTGCCAGCAGCCCTGATCCGGTGAACACTGAAGCTTTCTTT. This codes for CASSPDPVNTEAFF.

The chain carries TRBV5-1 and TRBJ2-3, with D possibly matching TRBD2 (8 bases). This CDR3 has 19 amino acids. CDR1 and CDR2 (germline): SGHRS, YFSETQ. Trimming left V 0 bases short and J 4 bases short, with 24 bases between. In nucleotides, the CDR3 is TGCGCCAGCAGCTTGGCCCCGACAGGGAGCGGGGGACCATCAGATACGCAGTATTTT. It specifies CASSLAPTGSGGPSDTQYF. Looking up the rest from reference TRBV5-1 and TRBJ2-3 gives the full variable domain: KAGVTQTPRYLIKTRGQQVTLSCSPISGHRSVSWYQQTPGQGLQFLFEYFSETQRNKGNFPGRFSGRQFSNSRSEMNVSTLELGDSALYLCASSLAPTGSGGPSDTQYFGPGTRLTVL.

This clone was recorded a few times. The chain carries TRBV7-9 and TRBJ2-1, with 14 bases fitting TRBD2. This CDR3 region has 13 residues. Germline loops: CDR1 SEHNR, CDR2 FQNEAQ (reference sequence). The V and J ends lost 4 bases and 15 bases, in that order; junction bases with no gene match: 5. CDR3 sequence reads: CASSSGLAGGLFF. For the CDR3, the DNA is TGTGCCAGCAGCTCCGGACTAGCGGGAGGACTGTTCTTC.

This chain joins TRBV9 and TRBJ2-3; the match to TRBD2 covers 9 bases. CDR1 and CDR2 (germline): SGDLS, YYNGEE. This CDR3 contains 16 residues. J lost 4 bases, V lost 3 bases, and 9 bases had no gene match. CDR3 nucleotides: TGTGCCAGCAGCGGTAGTGCGGGGGGGCCATCAGATACGCAGTATTTT. Translating it yields CASSGSAGGPSDTQYF.